This is a list of T cell receptor beta chains from one sample in a study of tumor-infiltrating lymphocytes in localized non-small cell lung cancer. Sequenced by immunoSEQ multiplex PCR; TCRdb stores in-frame clones only, minus some. The sample shows about 16,000 clones, 45% to 50% of them seen only once. Source material: lung tumor tissue. The receptors shown here come from a human donor with non-small cell lung cancer. The CDR3 runs from the conserved cysteine through the conserved F or W. Fields, in order: CDR3 DNA, CDR3 protein, J gene, D gene, V gene, clone size. D genes are given only for firm matches. Expanded clones get a size class; other rows say once, few or many, or leave the size out.

cdr3_nt: TGTGCCAGCAGCTCCAGGGGGCGGGGGGCCCCCAGATACGTGGATACGCAGTATTTT; cdr3_aa: CASSSRGRGAPRYVDTQYF; j_call: TRBJ2-3; d_call: -; v_call: TRBV7-3; clone_size: -
cdr3_nt: TGTGCCAGCAGCTTAGTCGGGGCGTACACTGAAGCTTTCTTT; cdr3_aa: CASSLVGAYTEAFF; j_call: TRBJ1-1; d_call: -; v_call: TRBV7-2; clone_size: few
cdr3_nt: TGCAGCGTCTCTCCTGCGGCAGGGACCTATGGCTACACCTTC; cdr3_aa: CSVSPAAGTYGYTF; j_call: TRBJ1-2; d_call: -; v_call: TRBV29-1; clone_size: -
cdr3_nt: TGTGCCAGTAGTGGGGGACAGGAGTCCTCTGAAGCTTTCTTT; cdr3_aa: CASSGGQESSEAFF; j_call: TRBJ1-1; d_call: TRBD1; v_call: TRBV19; clone_size: -
cdr3_nt: TGTGCCAGCAGTCCCCATCGGGGACAGGGGAGCCCCAATGAGCAGTTCTTC; cdr3_aa: CASSPHRGQGSPNEQFF; j_call: TRBJ2-1; d_call: TRBD1; v_call: TRBV27; clone_size: -
cdr3_nt: TGCGCCAGCAGTTCCGGGACCGCGAACTATGGCTACACCTTC; cdr3_aa: CASSSGTANYGYTF; j_call: TRBJ1-2; d_call: -; v_call: TRBV5-1; clone_size: -
cdr3_nt: TGTGCCAGTAAGCCGTTAGGAGCGCAAGAGACCCAGTACTTC; cdr3_aa: CASKPLGAQETQYF; j_call: TRBJ2-5; d_call: -; v_call: TRBV19; clone_size: -
cdr3_nt: TGTGCCAGTAGTACAGGGACCGTTACCTACGAGCAGTACTTC; cdr3_aa: CASSTGTVTYEQYF; j_call: TRBJ2-7; d_call: -; v_call: TRBV19; clone_size: -
cdr3_nt: TGTGCCAGCAGCTTGGGTACCCCTGAAGCTTTCTTT; cdr3_aa: CASSLGTPEAFF; j_call: TRBJ1-1; d_call: -; v_call: TRBV7-2; clone_size: medium-sized
cdr3_nt: TGTGCCAGGGAGAGCTCCTATAATTCACCCCTCCACTTT; cdr3_aa: CARESSYNSPLHF; j_call: TRBJ1-6; d_call: -; v_call: TRBV19; clone_size: -
cdr3_nt: TGTGCCAGCAGCTCTACAGGGGAGTATACGCAGTATTTT; cdr3_aa: CASSSTGEYTQYF; j_call: TRBJ2-3; d_call: TRBD1; v_call: TRBV7-3; clone_size: few
cdr3_nt: TGTGCCAGCAGTTTTTGGGACACAGATACGCAGTATTTT; cdr3_aa: CASSFWDTDTQYF; j_call: TRBJ2-3; d_call: -; v_call: TRBV27; clone_size: -
cdr3_nt: TGTGCCAGCAGCCCAAGGACAGCCTTGGGCTATGGCTACACCTTC; cdr3_aa: CASSPRTALGYGYTF; j_call: TRBJ1-2; d_call: -; v_call: TRBV5-6; clone_size: many
cdr3_nt: TGCGCCAGCAGCCAAGAAGTCACAGTCCAAGAGACCCAGTACTTC; cdr3_aa: CASSQEVTVQETQYF; j_call: TRBJ2-5; d_call: -; v_call: TRBV4-1; clone_size: -
cdr3_nt: TGTGCCAGCAGGACAGGTTCACCCCTCCACTTT; cdr3_aa: CASRTGSPLHF; j_call: TRBJ1-6; d_call: -; v_call: TRBV2; clone_size: medium-sized
cdr3_nt: TGTGCCAGCGGGGGACAGGGGACTAATGAAAAACTGTTTTTT; cdr3_aa: CASGGQGTNEKLFF; j_call: TRBJ1-4; d_call: TRBD1; v_call: TRBV28; clone_size: -
cdr3_nt: TGCGCCAGCAGCTTGAGTACAGATACGCAGTATTTT; cdr3_aa: CASSLSTDTQYF; j_call: TRBJ2-3; d_call: -; v_call: TRBV5-1; clone_size: -
cdr3_nt: TGTGCCAGCAGCGTAGTGGACACCGGGGAGCTGTTTTTT; cdr3_aa: CASSVVDTGELFF; j_call: TRBJ2-2; d_call: -; v_call: TRBV9; clone_size: once
cdr3_nt: TGTGCCAGTAGTATAGTGGAGGGGCGTGAGCCTGGCTACACCTTC; cdr3_aa: CASSIVEGREPGYTF; j_call: TRBJ1-2; d_call: -; v_call: TRBV19; clone_size: many
cdr3_nt: TGCAGCGTTAAGGACGGCACAGATACGCAGTATTTT; cdr3_aa: CSVKDGTDTQYF; j_call: TRBJ2-3; d_call: -; v_call: TRBV29-1; clone_size: -
cdr3_nt: TGTGCCAGCAGCTTACGTAGACAGAACACTGAAGCTTTCTTT; cdr3_aa: CASSLRRQNTEAFF; j_call: TRBJ1-1; d_call: -; v_call: TRBV7-6; clone_size: few
cdr3_nt: TGTGCCTGGGCCCCCGCGAGGCGAGGTACTCAGCCCCAGCATTTT; cdr3_aa: CAWAPARRGTQPQHF; j_call: TRBJ1-5; d_call: -; v_call: TRBV30; clone_size: -
cdr3_nt: TGTGCCAGCAGCTTGAGAGTACAGGCAACTAATGAAAAACTGTTTTTT; cdr3_aa: CASSLRVQATNEKLFF; j_call: TRBJ1-4; d_call: -; v_call: TRBV7-2; clone_size: -
cdr3_nt: TGTGCCAGCAGTTTGTTAGGGAGGGAGACCCAGTACTTC; cdr3_aa: CASSLLGRETQYF; j_call: TRBJ2-5; d_call: -; v_call: TRBV2; clone_size: -
cdr3_nt: TGTGCCAGCAGCCAAACAGGGGGTAGGAGCTCTGGAAACACCATATATTTT; cdr3_aa: CASSQTGGRSSGNTIYF; j_call: TRBJ1-3; d_call: TRBD1; v_call: TRBV11-3; clone_size: few
cdr3_nt: TGCGCCAGCAGCCAATTTGAACAGGGGGCGAAAGAAAAACTGTTTTTT; cdr3_aa: CASSQFEQGAKEKLFF; j_call: TRBJ1-4; d_call: TRBD1; v_call: TRBV4-1; clone_size: few
cdr3_nt: TGTGCCAGCAGCCCCTACCCCCCTTCGGCGGGGGGACGTAACGAGCAGTACTTC; cdr3_aa: CASSPYPPSAGGRNEQYF; j_call: TRBJ2-7; d_call: TRBD2; v_call: TRBV7-2; clone_size: -
cdr3_nt: TGTGCCAGCAGCTTTGGGCAGGGCCAGAGTCAGCCCCAGCATTTT; cdr3_aa: CASSFGQGQSQPQHF; j_call: TRBJ1-5; d_call: -; v_call: TRBV7-8; clone_size: -
cdr3_nt: TGTGCCAGCCGTTCGGGGACTTCGAACACCGGGGAGCTGTTTTTT; cdr3_aa: CASRSGTSNTGELFF; j_call: TRBJ2-2; d_call: -; v_call: TRBV5-4; clone_size: -